The T cell receptor beta chain under discussion was sequenced for a study of cytotoxic CD8 clonotypes in ibrutinib-treated CLL. In the case of this clone: Its antigen is unknown.

V lost 3 bases, J lost 5 bases, and 7 bases lay in between. The CDR3 spans 11 residues. Germline loops: CDR1 SQVTM, CDR2 ANQGSEA. Study outcomes and limitations: Clonality was higher at ibrutinib response and returned toward baseline at progression.

Assay used: immunoSEQ multiplex PCR; TCRdb lists only in-frame clones, some missing. The sample yields 190,000 or so clones, around 70% seen once. This TCR was recovered from a human donor with chronic lymphocytic leukemia. Specimen: PBMCs, collected after 24 months of ibrutinib treatment. V is TRBV29-1 and J is TRBJ1-1; D gene uncertain. The CDR3 reads CSVDPGTEAFF. In DNA, the CDR3 is TGCAGCGTTGATCCCGGGACTGAAGCTTTCTTT.